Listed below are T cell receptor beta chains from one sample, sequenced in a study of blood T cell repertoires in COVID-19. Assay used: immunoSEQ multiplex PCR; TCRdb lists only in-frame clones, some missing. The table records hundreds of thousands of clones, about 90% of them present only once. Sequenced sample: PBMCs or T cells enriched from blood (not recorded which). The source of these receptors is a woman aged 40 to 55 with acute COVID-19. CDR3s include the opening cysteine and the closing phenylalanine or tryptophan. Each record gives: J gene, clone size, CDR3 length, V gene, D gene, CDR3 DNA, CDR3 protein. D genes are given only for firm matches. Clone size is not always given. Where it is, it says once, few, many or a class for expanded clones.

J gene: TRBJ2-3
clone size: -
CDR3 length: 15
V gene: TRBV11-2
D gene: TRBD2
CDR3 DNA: TGTGCCAGCAGCCCTGATAGCGGGGACACAGATACGCAGTATTTT
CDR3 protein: CASSPDSGDTDTQYF

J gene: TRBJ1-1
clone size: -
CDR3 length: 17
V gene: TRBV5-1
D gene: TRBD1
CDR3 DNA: TGCGCCAGCAGCAAGGGACAGGGGAGTTTTGGGGTCACTGAAGCTTTCTTT
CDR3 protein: CASSKGQGSFGVTEAFF

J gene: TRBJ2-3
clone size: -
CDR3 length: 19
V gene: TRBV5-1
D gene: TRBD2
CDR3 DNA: TGCGCCAGCAGCAACGGACTAGCGGGATTCACCTCTAGCACAGATACGCAGTATTTT
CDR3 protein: CASSNGLAGFTSSTDTQYF

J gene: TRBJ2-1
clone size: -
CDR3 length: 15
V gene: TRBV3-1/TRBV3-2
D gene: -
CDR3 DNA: TGTGCCAGCAGCCAAGGGTTAGAGGGTGCCAATGAGCAGTTCTTC
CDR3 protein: CASSQGLEGANEQFF

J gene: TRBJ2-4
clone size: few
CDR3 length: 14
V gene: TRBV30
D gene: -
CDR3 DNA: TGTGCCTGGAGTCTCCGGGATGCCAAAAACATTCAGTACTTC
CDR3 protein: CAWSLRDAKNIQYF

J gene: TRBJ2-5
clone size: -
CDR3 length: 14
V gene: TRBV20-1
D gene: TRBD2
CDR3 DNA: TGCAGTGCTAGTCAAGCGGGAGGTTACGAGACCCAGTACTTC
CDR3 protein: CSASQAGGYETQYF

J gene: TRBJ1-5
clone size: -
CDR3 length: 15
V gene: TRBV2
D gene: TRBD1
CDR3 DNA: TGTGCCAGCAGTGCGGGACAGGGGGCCTATCAGCCCCAGCATTTT
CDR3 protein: CASSAGQGAYQPQHF

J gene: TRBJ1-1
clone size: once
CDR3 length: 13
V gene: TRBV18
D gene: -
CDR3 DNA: TGTGCCAGCTCCCGAGGGAGGGACACTGAAGCTTTCTTT
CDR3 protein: CASSRGRDTEAFF

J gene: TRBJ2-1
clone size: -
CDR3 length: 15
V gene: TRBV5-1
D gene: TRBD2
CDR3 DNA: TGCGCCAGCAGTCCCTCGACTAGCGGTTACAATGAGCAGTTCTTC
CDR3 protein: CASSPSTSGYNEQFF

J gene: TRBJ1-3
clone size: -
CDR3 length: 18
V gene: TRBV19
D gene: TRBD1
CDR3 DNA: TGTGCCAGTAGTATAGATCGTGGGGACAGGGGCTCTGGAAACACCATATATTTT
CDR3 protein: CASSIDRGDRGSGNTIYF